The subject of this entry is one TCR beta chain. The antigen is not known. This table comes from immunoSEQ multiplex PCR, and its TCRdb copy is limited to in-frame clones, with some not included. The sample yields 25,000 to 40,000 clones, about 87% seen once. Germline assignment: CDR1 MNHEY and CDR2 SVGAGI. The CDR3 length is 12 residues. V was clipped by 0 bases and J by 6 bases, with 3 bases between them. The data stem from a study of chemoradiotherapy in HPV16-positive cancers. Study context: Functional T-cell assays on a couple of HPV16-positive patients' cells defined candidate HPV-specific clones and common TCR motifs.

Study-wide results and caveats: HPV-specific T cells were functionally defined from only two HPV16-positive patients. Candidate HPV-specific clones and E7-related TCR motifs grew in tumor during treatment. Better recurrence-free survival went with HPV-responsive T-cell expansion in HPV16-positive patients.

The sample was blood, taken from a patient who underwent chemoradiotherapy. The rearrangement joins TRBV6-5 to TRBJ2-1; D is uncertain. The TCR originated in a human donor with HPV-associated anogenital cancer. In DNA form, the CDR3 reads TGTGCCAGCAGTTACTCGGCCAATGAGCAGTTCTTC. This encodes CASSYSANEQFF.